This TCR beta chain emerged from a study of blood T cell repertoires in COVID-19. Clones were read by immunoSEQ multiplex PCR, and TCRdb kept only the in-frame ones, dropping some. Among 150,000 or so clones listed, 80% to 85% were seen once. V was clipped by 4 bases and J by 2 bases; unmatched bases: 10. The CDR3 runs 16 residues. Germline V gene sequence: CDR1 SGDLS, CDR2 YYNGEE. Participants came from some 23 US areas, aged about 18 to 100 years. Sequenced material: PBMCs or T cells enriched from blood (not recorded which). The TCR was taken from a man in his sixties or seventies who had been exposed to COVID-19. This chain connects TRBV9 to TRBJ1-1; 8 nucleotides match TRBD1. The DNA of the CDR3 is TGTGCCAGCAGCTACCTGACAGGGGCGGTTAACACTGAAGCTTTCTTT. It codes for CASSYLTGAVNTEAFF.